The 14 T cell receptor beta chains below were found in one sample sequenced in a study of T cell changes during pregnancy in multiple sclerosis. Produced via immunoSEQ multiplex PCR; TCRdb's table is partial and in-frame only. Here the sample spans about 100,000 clones, 92% being singletons. Source: peripheral blood, taken after pregnancy. The receptors stem from a female donor with multiple sclerosis, enrolled in a pregnancy study.

The chain recombines TRBV29-1 with TRBJ1-2, with D possibly matching TRBD1 (5 bases). V was clipped by 4 bases and J by 8 bases, with 17 bases between them. Per the germline V gene, CDR1 is SQVTM and CDR2 is ANQGSEA. The CDR3 covers 13 residues. This chain's CDR3 is CSVGDSPLWGYTF. The CDR3 DNA sequence: TGCAGCGTTGGGGACTCCCCGCTTTGGGGCTACACCTTC.

The chain is built from TRBV2 and TRBJ2-2, with D possibly matching TRBD2 (5 bases). In germline, CDR1 is SNHLY, CDR2 FYNNEI. The V and J ends lost 8 bases and 0 bases respectively, with 10 bases between them. The CDR3 totals 14 residues. CDR3 sequence: CASERVPNTGELFF. The CDR3 DNA reads TGTGCCAGCGAGAGGGTTCCGAACACCGGGGAGCTGTTTTTT.

There are a few counts of this clone. The gene calls are TRBV18 and TRBJ1-1; no clear D gene. The length of the CDR3 is 15 residues. Germline V gene data show CDR1 as KGHSH and CDR2 as LQKENI. Trimming left V 3 bases short and J 1 base short, with 12 bases between. This CDR3 is CASSPRGDRNTEAFF. CDR3 coding DNA: TGTGCCAGCTCACCGAGAGGCGATCGGAACACTGAAGCTTTCTTT.

V usage is TRBV5-1 and J usage is TRBJ2-3; D possibly corresponds to TRBD1 (6 bases). CDR1 is SGHRS, CDR2 YFSETQ, per germline. Trimming removed 0 bases at V and 3 bases at J, with 8 bases between. This CDR3 contains 14 residues. The chain's CDR3 is CASSLETGTDTQYF. DNA for the CDR3: TGCGCCAGCAGCTTGGAAACAGGGACAGATACGCAGTATTTT.

The rearrangement joins TRBV7-2 to TRBJ2-5, with D possibly TRBD2 on 5 matching bases. Germline loops: CDR1 SGHTA, CDR2 FQGNSA. Between the trimmed V and J ends, which lost 6 bases and 5 bases, there was a span of 13 bases. This CDR3 contains 13 residues. CDR3 loop: CASRRTGMETQYF. DNA for the CDR3: TGTGCCAGCAGACGGACTGGTATGGAGACCCAGTACTTC.

This clone was observed once. The V and J genes are TRBV5-4 and TRBJ2-5; the match to TRBD1 covers 8 bases. The junction had 6 bases not matched to a gene; V was cut back by 4 bases and J by 1 base. Germline CDR1 SGHNT, CDR2 YYREEE (reference sequence). This CDR3 is built from 15 residues. The CDR3 DNA sequence: TGTGCCAGCAGCCAGTCAACAGGGGGCCAAGAGACCCAGTACTTC. This codes for CASSQSTGGQETQYF.

The V gene is TRBV7-3, the J gene TRBJ2-5; D might be TRBD2 (5 bases). There are 16 residues in the CDR3. V was trimmed by 2 bases and J by 0 bases, leaving 13 bases between them. Germline loops: CDR1 SGHTA, CDR2 FQGTGA. The CDR3 here is CASSLVGVRHQETQYF. In DNA, the CDR3 is TGTGCCAGCAGCTTAGTGGGAGTGAGACACCAAGAGACCCAGTACTTC.

The chain joins TRBV28 to TRBJ2-5, with D possibly matching TRBD2 (5 bases). Germline assignment: CDR1 MDHEN and CDR2 SYDVKM. Trimming took off 4 bases at V and 7 bases at J, with 19 bases between the two ends. CDR3 length: 15 residues. Written as DNA, the CDR3 is TGTGCCAGCAGTTCGCCTCCGGAGGCCTCCGGGACCCAGTACTTC. Protein product: CASSSPPEASGTQYF.

The chain uses TRBV5-1 and TRBJ2-7; TRBD2 matches at 7 bases. Unmatched junction bases numbered 6, after V lost 0 bases and J lost 0 bases. Germline V gene lookup returns CDR1 SGHRS and CDR2 YFSETQ. The CDR3 is made up of 16 amino acids. The CDR3: CASSLGRASGSYEQYF. CDR3 bases: TGCGCCAGCAGCTTGGGTAGGGCTAGCGGCTCCTACGAGCAGTACTTC.

The chain links TRBV5-4 to TRBJ2-3; a possible D gene is TRBD1 (6 bases). The CDR3 runs to 13 residues. V lost 3 bases, J lost 1 base, and 6 bases lay in between. Germline CDR1 and CDR2: SGHNT and YYREEE (reference sequence). CDR3 sequence: CASSWTGTDTQYF. DNA for the CDR3: TGTGCCAGCAGCTGGACAGGCACAGATACGCAGTATTTT.

The chain has TRBV5-4 and TRBJ2-7, with TRBD2 identical over 9 bases. The CDR3 runs to 15 residues. The V segment lost 0 bases and the J segment 2 bases; nucleotides outside the gene matches: 3. CDR1 is SGHNT and CDR2 is YYREEE in the germline V gene (reference sequence). The CDR3 loop reads CASSLETSGPYEQYF. CDR3 nucleotide sequence: TGTGCCAGCAGCTTGGAGACTAGCGGCCCCTACGAGCAGTACTTC.

The CDR3 loop reads CASSQERTGVLYNEQFF. The CDR3 coding sequence is TGCGCCAGCAGCCAAGAAAGGACAGGGGTCCTCTACAATGAGCAGTTCTTC. This chain joins TRBV4-3 and TRBJ2-1; 9 bases fit TRBD1. Germline trimming cut 0 bases from V and 3 bases from J; bases unmatched to any gene: 6. The CDR3 totals 17 residues. The germline V gene has CDR1 LGHNA and CDR2 YSLEER.

The rearrangement uses TRBV2 and TRBJ2-2, with 8 bases fitting TRBD1. In germline, CDR1 is SNHLY, CDR2 FYNNEI. This CDR3 is built from 15 residues. Trimming removed 6 bases from V and 4 bases from J; junction bases left unmatched: 7. DNA for the CDR3: TGTGCCAGCAGACCAGACAGGGGAATCACCGGGGAGCTGTTTTTT. As protein: CASRPDRGITGELFF.

The CDR3 DNA reads as TGTGCCAGAAGCTTATGGAGGGGTAACTACTCTGGAAACACCATATATTTT. Protein sequence: CARSLWRGNYSGNTIYF. The chain carries TRBV7-5 and TRBJ1-3. TRBV7-5 is a documented pseudogene. This CDR3 spans 17 amino acids.